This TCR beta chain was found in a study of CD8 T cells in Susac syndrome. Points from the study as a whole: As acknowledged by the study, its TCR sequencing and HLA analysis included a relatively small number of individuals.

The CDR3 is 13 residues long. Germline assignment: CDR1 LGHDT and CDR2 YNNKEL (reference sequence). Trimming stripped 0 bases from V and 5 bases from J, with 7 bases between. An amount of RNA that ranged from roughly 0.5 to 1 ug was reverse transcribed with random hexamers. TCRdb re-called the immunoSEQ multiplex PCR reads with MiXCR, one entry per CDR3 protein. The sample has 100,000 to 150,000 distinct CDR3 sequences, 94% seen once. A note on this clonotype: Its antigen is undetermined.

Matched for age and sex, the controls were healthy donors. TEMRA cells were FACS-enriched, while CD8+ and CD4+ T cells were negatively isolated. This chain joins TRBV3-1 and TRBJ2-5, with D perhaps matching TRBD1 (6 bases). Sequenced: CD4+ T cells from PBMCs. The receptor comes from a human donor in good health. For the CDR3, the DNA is TGTGCCAGCAGCCAAGATGGGGGCGAGACCCAGTACTTC. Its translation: CASSQDGGETQYF.